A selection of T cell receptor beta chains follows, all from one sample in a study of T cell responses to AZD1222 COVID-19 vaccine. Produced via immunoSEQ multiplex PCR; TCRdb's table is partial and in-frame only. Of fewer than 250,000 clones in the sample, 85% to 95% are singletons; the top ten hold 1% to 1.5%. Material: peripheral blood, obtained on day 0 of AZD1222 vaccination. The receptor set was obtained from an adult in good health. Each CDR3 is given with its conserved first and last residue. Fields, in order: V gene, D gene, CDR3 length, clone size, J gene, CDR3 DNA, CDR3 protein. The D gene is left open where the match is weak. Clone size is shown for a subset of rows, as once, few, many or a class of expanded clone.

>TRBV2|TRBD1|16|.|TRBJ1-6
TGTGCCAGCAGGGATAGACAGGGAATGTATAATTCACCCCTCCACTTT
CASRDRQGMYNSPLHF
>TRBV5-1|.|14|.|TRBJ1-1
TGCGCCAGCAGCTTGGGCGGGCCGAATACTGAAGCTTTCTTT
CASSLGGPNTEAFF
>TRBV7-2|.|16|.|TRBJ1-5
TGTGCCAGCAGCTTAGAGGGACACAGTTGGGGACAGCCCCAGCATTTT
CASSLEGHSWGQPQHF
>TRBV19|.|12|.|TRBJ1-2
TGTGCCAGTAGTCCGGGGCCGTATGGCTACACCTTC
CASSPGPYGYTF
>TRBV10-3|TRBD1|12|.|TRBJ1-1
TGTGCCATCAGTGGGACAGGGGGCGGACCTTTCTTT
CAISGTGGGPFF
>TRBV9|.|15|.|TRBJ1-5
TGTGCCAGCAGCGTAGGTAATGGGGTGGATCAGCCCCAGCATTTT
CASSVGNGVDQPQHF
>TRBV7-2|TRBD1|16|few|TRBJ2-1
TGTGCCAGCAGCTTAGGGGGGACAGGGGGCAGGGATGAGCAGTTCTTC
CASSLGGTGGRDEQFF
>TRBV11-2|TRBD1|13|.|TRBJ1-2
TGTGCCAGCAGCCAGGGACAGAACTATGGCTACACCTTC
CASSQGQNYGYTF
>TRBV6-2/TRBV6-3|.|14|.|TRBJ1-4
TGTGCCAGCAGTTTCCCAGGCTCAAATGAAAAACTGTTTTTT
CASSFPGSNEKLFF
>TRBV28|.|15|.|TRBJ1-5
TGTGCCAGCAGTTTCTCGGGTTATAGCAATCAGCCCCAGCATTTT
CASSFSGYSNQPQHF
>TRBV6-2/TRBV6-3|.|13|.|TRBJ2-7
TGTGCCAGCAGTTACGGGGGAAGTAGCAGTAAGTACTTC
CASSYGGSSSKYF
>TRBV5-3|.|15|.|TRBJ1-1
TGTGCCAGAAGCTTGGAAGGGTACGTGAACACTGAAGCTTTCTTT
CARSLEGYVNTEAFF
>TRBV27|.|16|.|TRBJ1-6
TGTGCCAGCAGTTTACGGTGGAGCTCCTATAATTCACCCCTCCACTTT
CASSLRWSSYNSPLHF
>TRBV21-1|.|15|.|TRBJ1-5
TGTGCCAGCAGCACCGGGACAGGGGAGACTCAGCCCCAGCATTTT
CASSTGTGETQPQHF
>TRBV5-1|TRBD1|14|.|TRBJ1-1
TGCGCCAGCAGCCAGGGACAGGGCCTCACTGAAGCTTTCTTT
CASSQGQGLTEAFF
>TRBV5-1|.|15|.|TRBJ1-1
TGCGCCAGCGCGATGGGGTTCCGGACGAACACTGAAGCTTTCTTT
CASAMGFRTNTEAFF
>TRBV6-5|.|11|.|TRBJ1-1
TGTGCCAGCAGTCCAGGGACTGAAGCTTTCTTT
CASSPGTEAFF
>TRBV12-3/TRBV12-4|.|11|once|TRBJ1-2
TGTGCCAGCAGTACAGCCTATGGCTACACCTTC
CASSTAYGYTF
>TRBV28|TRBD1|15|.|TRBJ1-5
TGTGCCAGCAGTTCTGGGACAGATAGCAATCAGCCCCAGCATTTT
CASSSGTDSNQPQHF
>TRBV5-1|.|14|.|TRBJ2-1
TGCGCCAGCACCTTAGGGGGGTCCTACAATGAGCAGTTCTTC
CASTLGGSYNEQFF
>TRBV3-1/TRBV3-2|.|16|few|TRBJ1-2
TGTGCCAGCAGCCTGATGGACAGACCCTCTAACTATGGCTACACCTTC
CASSLMDRPSNYGYTF
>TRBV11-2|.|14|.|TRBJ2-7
TGTGCCAGCAGCTTAGTCTTTGGGGTGTGGGAGCAGTACTTC
CASSLVFGVWEQYF
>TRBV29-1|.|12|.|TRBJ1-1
TGCAGCGTTGCATCCCTGGGCACTGAAGCTTTCTTT
CSVASLGTEAFF
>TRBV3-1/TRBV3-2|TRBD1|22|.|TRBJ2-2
TGTGCCAGCAGCCAAGATTTTTCCCCCACCACCGGGACAGGTAGGAGAACCGGGGAGCTGTTTTTT
CASSQDFSPTTGTGRRTGELFF
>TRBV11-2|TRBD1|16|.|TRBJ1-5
TGTGCCAGCAGCCCTTCGGGGACAGGGTCCGGTCAGCCCCAGCATTTT
CASSPSGTGSGQPQHF
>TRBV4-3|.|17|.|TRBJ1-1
TGCGCCAGCAGCCAAGATCCCCTGAGAGGGTGGGGCACTGAAGCTTTCTTT
CASSQDPLRGWGTEAFF
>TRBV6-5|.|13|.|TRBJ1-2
TGTGCCAGCAGTCCCGACAGTTTCTATGGCTACACCTTC
CASSPDSFYGYTF
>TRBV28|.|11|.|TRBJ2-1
TGTGCCAGCGCCTACGGACTTGAGCAGTTCTTC
CASAYGLEQFF
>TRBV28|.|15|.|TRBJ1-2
TGTGCCAGCAGTTTAATCGGAGGGGTAAACTATGGCTACACCTTC
CASSLIGGVNYGYTF
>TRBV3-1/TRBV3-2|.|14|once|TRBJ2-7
TGTGCCAGCAGCTTCCAGGGGGGCCGTGGCGAGCAGTACTTC
CASSFQGGRGEQYF
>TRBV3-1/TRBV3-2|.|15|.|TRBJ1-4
TGTGCCAGCAGCCAACGGGGAGGGACTAATGAAAAACTGTTTTTT
CASSQRGGTNEKLFF
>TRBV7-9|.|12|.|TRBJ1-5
TGTGCCAGCAGCTTTCCGAATCAGCCCCAGCATTTT
CASSFPNQPQHF
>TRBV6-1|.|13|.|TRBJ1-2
TGTGCCAGCAGTGAAGGGGAGCGCTATGGCTACACCTTC
CASSEGERYGYTF
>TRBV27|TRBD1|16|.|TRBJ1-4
TGTGCCAGCAGTTCCCTCGGGACAGCAACTAATGAAAAACTGTTTTTT
CASSSLGTATNEKLFF
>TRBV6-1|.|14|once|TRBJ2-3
TGTGCCAGCAGACCGGACATAAGCACAGATACGCAGTATTTT
CASRPDISTDTQYF
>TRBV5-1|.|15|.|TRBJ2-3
TGCGCCAGCAGCGCGCATCAGGGCCCCGGGGATACGCAGTATTTT
CASSAHQGPGDTQYF
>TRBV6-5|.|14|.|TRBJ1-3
TGTGCCAGCAGCCCCCAGACAGTTGGACACACCATATATTTT
CASSPQTVGHTIYF
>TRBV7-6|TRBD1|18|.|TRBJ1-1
TGTGCCAGCAGCTTAGGTCAGGGACAGGGAGTTTTGAACACTGAAGCTTTCTTT
CASSLGQGQGVLNTEAFF
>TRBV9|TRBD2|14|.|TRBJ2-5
TGTGCCAGCAGCGTAGAACTAGCGGGGGAGACCCAGTACTTC
CASSVELAGETQYF
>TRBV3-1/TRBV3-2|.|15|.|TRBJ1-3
TGTGCCAGCAGCCCCCAGGGGACCGCTGGAAACACCATATATTTT
CASSPQGTAGNTIYF
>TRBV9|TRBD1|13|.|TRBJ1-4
TGTGCCAGCAGCCCCCCAGGGGGTGAAAAACTGTTTTTT
CASSPPGGEKLFF
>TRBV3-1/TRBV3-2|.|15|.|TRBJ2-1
TGTGCCAGCAGCCAGGGAGGCAGGGCGGGCAATGAGCAGTTCTTC
CASSQGGRAGNEQFF
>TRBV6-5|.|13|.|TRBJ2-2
TGTGCCAGCAACCGGGGCAGGAACGGGGAGCTGTTTTTT
CASNRGRNGELFF
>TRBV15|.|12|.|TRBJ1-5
TGTGCCACCAGCACGGGGGACCAGCCCCAGCATTTT
CATSTGDQPQHF
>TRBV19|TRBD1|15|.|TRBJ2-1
TGTGCCAGTAGTATTGACAGGGGCTCCTACAATGAGCAGTTCTTC
CASSIDRGSYNEQFF
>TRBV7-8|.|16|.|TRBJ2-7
TGTGCCAGCAGCTTAGAGGGGGGGAGTAGGTCCTACGAGCAGTACTTC
CASSLEGGSRSYEQYF
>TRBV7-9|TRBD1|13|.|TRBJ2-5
TGTGCCAGCAGCGGGACAGGGGTAGAGACCCAGTACTTC
CASSGTGVETQYF
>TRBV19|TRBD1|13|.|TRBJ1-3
TGCGCCACGGGGGAGACAGGGGGAAACACCATATATTTT
CATGETGGNTIYF
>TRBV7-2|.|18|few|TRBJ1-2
TGTGCCAGCAGCAACCACGCCTACCCTTCCAGTAACCTCTATGGCTACACCTTC
CASSNHAYPSSNLYGYTF
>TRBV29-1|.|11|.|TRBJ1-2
TGCAGCGTCGCCGGGGTACGCGGCTACACCTTC
CSVAGVRGYTF
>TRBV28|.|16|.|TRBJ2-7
TGTGCCAGCAGGTCTTTTGGTTCCGGAGTCGGGAACGAGCAGTACTTC
CASRSFGSGVGNEQYF
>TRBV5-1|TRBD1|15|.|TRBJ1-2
TGCGCCAGCAGCTTGGAGGGGGCGCGGGGTTATGGCTACACCTTC
CASSLEGARGYGYTF
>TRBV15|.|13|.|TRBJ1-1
TGTGCCACCAGCAGCCGTGAGTGGGTTGAAGCTTTCTTT
CATSSREWVEAFF
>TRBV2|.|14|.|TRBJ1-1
TGTGCCAGCAGGGGCCTCGGTGGGAGCACTGAAGCTTTCTTT
CASRGLGGSTEAFF
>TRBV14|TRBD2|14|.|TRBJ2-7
TGTGCCAGCAGCCCCAGTGGTAGCGGGGTCCAGCAGTACTTC
CASSPSGSGVQQYF
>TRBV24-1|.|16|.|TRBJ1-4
TGTGCCACCAGTGGGGACGGACAGCCGACTAATGAAAAACTGTTTTTT
CATSGDGQPTNEKLFF